Detailed here is one T cell receptor (beta chain). The antigen is undetermined. CDR3 length equals 16 residues. V was shortened by 0 bases and J by 0 bases, with 6 bases between the two germline ends. Germline lookup yields CDR1 MGHRA and CDR2 YSYEKL. This specimen comes from a study of T-cell memory formation after mild COVID-19. Points from the study as a whole: Clonal second-wave expansions that peaked on day 37 had unconfirmed SARS-CoV-2 specificity.

TCRdb itself ran the 5' RACE reads through MiXCR, one entry per CDR3 protein. The table shows roughly 130,000 distinct CDR3 sequences, with roughly 6.2% occurring only once. The chain recombines TRBV4-1 with TRBJ2-6; D ambiguous. What was sequenced was PBMCs or a T cell subset sorted from them (not recorded which). The clonotype comes from an adult woman who had mild COVID-19 (a few samples of this study predate the infection). Cell type and time point are not known. In DNA form, the CDR3 reads TGCGCCAGCAGCCAAGAGCGACACTCTGGGGCCAACGTCCTGACTTTC. Translating gives CASSQERHSGANVLTF.